Below are 9 T cell receptor beta chains sequenced from a single sample in a study of blood T cells in healthy people across ages. Primed by a sample-barcoded 5' primer and a J-beta primer mix, a second PCR proceeded for roughly 6 to 12 cycles. TCRdb reprocessed the 5' RACE reads via MiXCR and lists one record per CDR3 protein. The sample holds 890,000 or so distinct CDR3 sequences, under 80% seen once. Material: blood. These receptors were collected from a man aged 30 to 39 in good health.

This sequence joins TRBV12-5 and TRBJ2-1; TRBD2 might be the D (6 bases). Germline values: CDR1 LGHNT, CDR2 FRNRAP. The CDR3 is 12 residues long. The V and J ends lost 9 bases and 5 bases respectively, with 11 bases between them. CDR3 coding DNA: TGTGCTAGCCTGGCGGGGAACAATGAGCAGTTCTTC. Amino acid sequence: CASLAGNNEQFF.

V is TRBV5-1 and J is TRBJ2-3; 14 nucleotides align to TRBD2. There are 14 residues in the CDR3. V shed 4 bases and J 10 bases; nucleotides not matched to a gene: 5. The germline V gene encodes CDR1 SGHRS and CDR2 YFSETQ. The CDR3 sequence: CASSQGLAGAPQYF. CDR3 bases: TGCGCCAGCAGCCAGGGACTAGCGGGGGCCCCGCAGTATTTT.

V is TRBV4-3 and J is TRBJ1-2; maybe TRBD1 (5 bases). This CDR3 comprises 15 residues. The germline V gene has CDR1 LGHNA and CDR2 YSLEER. With 3 bases removed from V and 6 bases from J, the gap between germline ends came to 17 bases. CDR3 bases: TGCGCCAGCAGCCACGGGACCGAGATTGGGCATGGCTACACCTTC. This codes for CASSHGTEIGHGYTF.

A few counts support this clonotype. V and J are TRBV6-5 and TRBJ1-1; no clear D gene. CDR3 size: 13 residues. Germline V gene lookup returns CDR1 MNHEY and CDR2 SVGAGI. V was trimmed by 4 bases and J by 5 bases, leaving 11 bases between them. The CDR3 protein is CASSLRAVTEAFF. DNA for the CDR3: TGTGCCAGCAGTTTACGGGCTGTGACTGAAGCTTTCTTT.

The chain couples TRBV7-2 to TRBJ2-1; the D is unclear. Germline-derived CDR1 and CDR2 are SGHTA and FQGNSA. V shed 3 bases and J shed 15 bases, with 12 bases lying between them. The length of the CDR3 is 11 residues. This CDR3 is CASSFSNTRFF. DNA of the CDR3: TGTGCCAGCAGCTTCAGTAACACCCGGTTCTTC.

The chain links TRBV28 to TRBJ2-3; 7 bases are a match to TRBD1. CDR1 and CDR2 from the germline V gene are MDHEN and SYDVKM. V gave up 3 bases and J gave up 4 bases; unmatched junction bases: 4. This CDR3 is 14 amino acids long. The CDR3 region has the DNA TGTGCCAGCAGTTTGACAGGGATCGCAGATACGCAGTATTTT. Its protein is CASSLTGIADTQYF.

The chain links TRBV25-1 to TRBJ2-3; 7 nucleotides agree with TRBD1. The CDR3 length is 15 residues. Losses at the gene ends were 5 bases for V and 2 bases for J; bases not matched to a gene: 7. CDR1 is MGHDK and CDR2 is SYGVNS in the germline V gene. The CDR3 bases are TGTGCCAGCAGTCAGACAGGGCGGTTCACAGATACGCAGTATTTT. Translation: CASSQTGRFTDTQYF.

The J gene is TRBJ2-3, the V gene TRBV20-1; 10 nucleotides line up with TRBD2. The CDR3 has 16 amino acids. J gave up 0 bases and V 3 bases, and 6 bases lay outside the gene matches. Germline V gene lookup returns CDR1 DFQATT and CDR2 SNEGSKA (reference sequence). CDR3 residues: CSASRASGGSTDTQYF. CDR3 DNA: TGCAGTGCTAGCCGGGCTAGCGGGGGCAGCACAGATACGCAGTATTTT.

This chain connects TRBV4-3 to TRBJ1-6, with D uncertain. The CDR3 contains 18 residues. The germline V and J ends were trimmed by 1 base and 1 base, with 14 bases remaining between them. Looked up from germline, CDR1 is LGHNA and CDR2 is YSLEER. CDR3 DNA: TGCGCCAGCAGCCAAGGCTTGCCTCGGCAGTCCTATAATTCACCCCTCCACTTT. Protein: CASSQGLPRQSYNSPLHF.